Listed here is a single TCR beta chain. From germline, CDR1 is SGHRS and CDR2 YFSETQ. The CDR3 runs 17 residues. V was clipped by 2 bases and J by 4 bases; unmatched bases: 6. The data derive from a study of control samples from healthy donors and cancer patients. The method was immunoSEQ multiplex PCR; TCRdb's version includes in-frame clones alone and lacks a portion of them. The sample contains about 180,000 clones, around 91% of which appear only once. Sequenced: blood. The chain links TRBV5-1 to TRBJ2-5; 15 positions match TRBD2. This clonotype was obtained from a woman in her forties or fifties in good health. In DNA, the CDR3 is TGCGCCAGCAGCTTTGGACTAGCGGGGGGGATTGGAGAGACCCAGTACTTC. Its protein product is CASSFGLAGGIGETQYF.